This passage covers 6 T cell receptor beta chains from one sample sequenced in a study of blood T cell repertoires in COVID-19. Clones were sequenced by immunoSEQ multiplex PCR, and TCRdb holds only the in-frame ones, with some missing. The table lists 150,000 to 200,000 clones, around 89% of them singletons. The sequencing input was peripheral blood. The receptors were sampled from a man aged 18 to 30 who had recovered from COVID-19.

The V and J genes are TRBV9 and TRBJ1-3; the match to TRBD1 covers 9 bases. Germline loops: CDR1 SGDLS, CDR2 YYNGEE. The V and J ends lost 4 bases and 0 bases, in that order; junction bases with no gene match: 8. This CDR3 has 17 amino acids. The chain's CDR3 is CASSRTGESRSGNTIYF. The CDR3 nucleotides read TGTGCCAGCAGCCGGACAGGGGAGAGCCGCTCTGGAAACACCATATATTTT.

The chain has TRBV2 and TRBJ1-1; no clear D. CDR3 length: 14 amino acids. V was pared by 7 bases and J by 1 base, with 13 bases between. The germline V gene encodes CDR1 SNHLY and CDR2 FYNNEI. DNA of the CDR3: TGTGCCAGCATCGATAGGAGGAAGAACACTGAAGCTTTCTTT. It yields the protein CASIDRRKNTEAFF.

This clone has just a few counts. This rearrangement joins TRBV19 to TRBJ2-1, with 10 bases identical to TRBD1. Unmatched junction bases numbered 13, after V lost 6 bases and J lost 5 bases. Germline lookup yields CDR1 LNHDA and CDR2 SQIVND (reference sequence). This CDR3 is 17 amino acids long. The CDR3 nucleotides are TGTGCCAGTAGCAAAACCAGCGGACAGGGGGTTAACAATGAGCAGTTCTTC. It encodes CASSKTSGQGVNNEQFF.

CDR3 loop: CASSRQGSEETQYF. CDR3 DNA: TGTGCCAGTAGTAGACAGGGATCTGAGGAGACCCAGTACTTC. The chain uses TRBV19 and TRBJ2-5, with 7 bases identical to TRBD1. J lost 5 bases, V lost 4 bases, and 7 bases had no gene match. Germline assignment: CDR1 LNHDA and CDR2 SQIVND (reference sequence). The CDR3 contains 14 residues.

The V and J genes are TRBV10-3 and TRBJ2-2, with 8 bases lining up with TRBD2. J lost 1 base, V lost 5 bases, and 9 bases had no gene match. CDR1 and CDR2 from the germline V gene are ENHRY and SYGVKD. This CDR3 spans 17 amino acids. In DNA, the CDR3 is TGTGCCATCAGTACTACAATCGGGAGGGAGAACACCGGGGAGCTGTTTTTT. Its translation: CAISTTIGRENTGELFF.

This clone was seen a few times. The V call is TRBV7-2, the J call TRBJ2-6, with D perhaps TRBD2 (5 bases). Trimming took 6 bases from V and 0 from J, leaving 15 bases between them. The length of the CDR3 is 17 residues. From germline, CDR1 is SGHTA and CDR2 FQGNSA. This CDR3 reads CASRIPSSSSGANVLTF. The CDR3 DNA follows: TGTGCCAGCAGGATCCCTAGCAGCAGCTCTGGGGCCAACGTCCTGACTTTC.